Shown below are 4 T cell receptor beta chains from a single sample sequenced in a study of CD8+CD57+ T cells in acquired aplastic anemia. Genomic DNA constituted the template upon which TCR beta VDJ and CDR3 profiling was performed. A single record per CDR3 protein comes from TCRdb applying MiXCR to the reads. The data show around 220,000 distinct CDR3 sequences, about half seen once. Patients included in sequencing had previously demonstrated CD8+CD57+ cell expansion by flow cytometry. Sequencing was carried out using sorted CD4+, CD8+, or CD8+CD57+ T cells (not recorded which) from PBMCs. Receptors were obtained from a human donor with aplastic anemia.

This clonotype was counted a few times. CDR3 in DNA: TGCAGTGCTAAGGACCAGTCCCGCTACGAGCAGTACTTC. Translated, it gives CSAKDQSRYEQYF. This chain connects TRBV20-1 to TRBJ2-7; D remains ambiguous. The CDR3 length is 13 residues. Germline assignment: CDR1 DFQATT and CDR2 SNEGSKA (reference sequence). Trimming cost V 4 bases and J 3 bases, with 13 bases left between them.

The chain joins TRBV7-2 to TRBJ1-1, with no clear D. Germline CDR1 is SGHTA and CDR2 is FQGNSA. This CDR3 is built from 13 residues. With 5 bases removed from V and 5 bases from J, the gap between germline ends came to 12 bases. CDR3 residues: CASSRSGETEAFF. The CDR3 DNA is TGTGCCAGCAGCCGATCGGGCGAGACTGAAGCTTTCTTT. Full variable domain (missing parts from reference TRBV7-2 and TRBJ1-1): GAGVSQSPSNKVTEKGKDVELRCDPISGHTALYWYRQSLGQGLEFLIYFQGNSAPDKSGLPSDRFSAERTGGSVSTLTIQRTQQEDSAVYLCASSRSGETEAFFGQGTRLTVV.

This clonotype was recorded at least ten times. The rearrangement joins TRBV7-9 to TRBJ2-5; TRBD1 agrees at 7 bases. The germline CDR1 and CDR2 sequences are SEHNR and FQNEAQ (reference sequence). The CDR3 has 15 amino acids. V shed 1 base, J shed 5 bases, and the junction held 7 bases outside the gene matches. The CDR3 DNA follows: TGTGCCAGCAGCTTAGGTGACAGGGTATGGGAGACCCAGTACTTC. Its protein product is CASSLGDRVWETQYF.

The V gene is TRBV15, the J gene TRBJ2-5; D is perhaps TRBD2 (7 bases). Per germline, CDR1 LNHNV and CDR2 YYDKDF (reference sequence). CDR3 length equals 14 residues. Trimming shortened V by 6 bases and J by 5 bases, and 16 bases separated the two germline ends. The CDR3 DNA sequence: TGTGCCACCAGAACAAAGGGGGGGGGGGAGACCCAGTACTTC. It is translated as CATRTKGGGETQYF.